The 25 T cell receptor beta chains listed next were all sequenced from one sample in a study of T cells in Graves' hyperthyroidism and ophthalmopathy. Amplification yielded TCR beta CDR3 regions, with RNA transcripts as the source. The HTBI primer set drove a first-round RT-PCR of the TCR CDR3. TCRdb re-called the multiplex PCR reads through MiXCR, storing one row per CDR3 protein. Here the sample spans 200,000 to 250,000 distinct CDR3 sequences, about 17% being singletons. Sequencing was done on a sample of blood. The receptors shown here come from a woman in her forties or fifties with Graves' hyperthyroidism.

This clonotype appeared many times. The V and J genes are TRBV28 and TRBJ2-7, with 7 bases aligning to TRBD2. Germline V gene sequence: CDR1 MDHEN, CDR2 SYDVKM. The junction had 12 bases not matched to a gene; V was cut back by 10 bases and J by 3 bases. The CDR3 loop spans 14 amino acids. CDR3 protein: CATRNLAANYEQYF. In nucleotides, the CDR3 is TGTGCCACCCGGAACCTAGCGGCCAACTACGAGCAGTACTTC.

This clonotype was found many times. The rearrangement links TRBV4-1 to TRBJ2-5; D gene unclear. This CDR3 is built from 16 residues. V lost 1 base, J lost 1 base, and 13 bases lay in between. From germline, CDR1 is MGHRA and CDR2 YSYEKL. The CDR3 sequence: CASSQVYFARQETQYF. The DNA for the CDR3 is TGCGCCAGCAGCCAAGTGTATTTCGCACGCCAAGAGACCCAGTACTTC.

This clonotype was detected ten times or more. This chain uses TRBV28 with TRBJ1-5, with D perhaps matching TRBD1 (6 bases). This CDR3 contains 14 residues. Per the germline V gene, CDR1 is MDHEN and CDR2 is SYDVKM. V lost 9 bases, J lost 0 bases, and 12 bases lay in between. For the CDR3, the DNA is TGTGCCAGTGAGGGGGGAACTAGCAATCAGCCCCAGCATTTT. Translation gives CASEGGTSNQPQHF.

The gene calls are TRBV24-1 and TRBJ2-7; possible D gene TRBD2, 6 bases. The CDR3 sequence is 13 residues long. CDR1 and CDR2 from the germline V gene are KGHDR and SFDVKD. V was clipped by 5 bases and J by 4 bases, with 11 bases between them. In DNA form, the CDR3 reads TGTGCCACCAGTGCCGTGGGGGGATACGAGCAGTACTTC. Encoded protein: CATSAVGGYEQYF.

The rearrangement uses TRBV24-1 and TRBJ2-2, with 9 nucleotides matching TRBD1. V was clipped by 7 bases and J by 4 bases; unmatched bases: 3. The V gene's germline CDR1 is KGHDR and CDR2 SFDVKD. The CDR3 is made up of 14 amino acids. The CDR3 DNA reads TGTGCCACCAGAAAGACAGGGGGCACCGGGGAGCTGTTTTTT. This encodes CATRKTGGTGELFF.

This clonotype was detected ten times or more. CDR3 DNA: TGCGCCAGCAGCTTGGGAGATAGCACAGATACGCAGTATTTT. It encodes CASSLGDSTDTQYF. The J gene is TRBJ2-3, the V gene TRBV5-1; D gene uncertain. From germline, CDR1 is SGHRS and CDR2 YFSETQ. The length of the CDR3 is 14 residues. Trimming removed 0 bases from V and 0 bases from J, with 5 bases in between.

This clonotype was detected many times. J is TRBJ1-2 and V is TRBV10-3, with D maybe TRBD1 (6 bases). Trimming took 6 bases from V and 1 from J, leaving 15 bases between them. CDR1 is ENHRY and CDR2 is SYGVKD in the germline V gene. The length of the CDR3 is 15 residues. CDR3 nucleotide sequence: TGTGCCATCAGCCAGGACAGCAAATTTAACTATGGCTACACCTTC. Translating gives CAISQDSKFNYGYTF.

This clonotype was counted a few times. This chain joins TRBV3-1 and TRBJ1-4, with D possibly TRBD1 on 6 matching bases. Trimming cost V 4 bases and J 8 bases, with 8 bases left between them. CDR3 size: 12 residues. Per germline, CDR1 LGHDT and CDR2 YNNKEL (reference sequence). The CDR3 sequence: CASSPQGEKLFF. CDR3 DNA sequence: TGTGCCAGCAGCCCCCAGGGGGAAAAACTGTTTTTT.

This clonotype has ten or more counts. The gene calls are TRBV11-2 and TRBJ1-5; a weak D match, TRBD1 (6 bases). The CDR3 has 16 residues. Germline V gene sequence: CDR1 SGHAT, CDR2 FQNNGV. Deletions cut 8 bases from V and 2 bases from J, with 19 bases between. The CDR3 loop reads CASRYRPGTRNQPQHF. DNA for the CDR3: TGTGCCAGCCGGTATCGTCCCGGGACACGCAATCAGCCCCAGCATTTT.

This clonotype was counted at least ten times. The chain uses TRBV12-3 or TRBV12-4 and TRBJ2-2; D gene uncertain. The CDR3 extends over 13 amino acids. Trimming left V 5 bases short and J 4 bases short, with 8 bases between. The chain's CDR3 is CASSLKGTGELFF. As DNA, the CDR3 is TGTGCCAGCAGTCTAAAGGGCACCGGGGAGCTGTTTTTT.

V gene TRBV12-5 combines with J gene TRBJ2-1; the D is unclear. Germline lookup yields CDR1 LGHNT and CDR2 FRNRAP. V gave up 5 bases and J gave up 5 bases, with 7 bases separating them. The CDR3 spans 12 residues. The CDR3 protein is CASGRRNNEQFF. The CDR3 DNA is TGTGCTAGTGGTAGGAGAAACAATGAGCAGTTCTTC.

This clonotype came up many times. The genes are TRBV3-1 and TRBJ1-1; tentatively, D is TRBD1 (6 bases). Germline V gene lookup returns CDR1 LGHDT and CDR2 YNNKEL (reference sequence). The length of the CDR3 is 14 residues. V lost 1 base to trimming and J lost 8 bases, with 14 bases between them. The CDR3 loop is CASSQGPTTGEAFF. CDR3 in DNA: TGTGCCAGCAGCCAAGGCCCCACGACAGGAGAAGCTTTCTTT.

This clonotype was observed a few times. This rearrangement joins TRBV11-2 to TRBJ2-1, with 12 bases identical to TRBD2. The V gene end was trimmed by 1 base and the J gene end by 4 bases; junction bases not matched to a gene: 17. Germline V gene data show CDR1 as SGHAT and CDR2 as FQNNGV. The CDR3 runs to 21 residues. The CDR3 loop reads CASSLVDLAGGPRAGYNEQFF. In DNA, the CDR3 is TGTGCCAGCAGCTTAGTTGATCTAGCGGGAGGGCCGAGGGCAGGTTACAATGAGCAGTTCTTC.

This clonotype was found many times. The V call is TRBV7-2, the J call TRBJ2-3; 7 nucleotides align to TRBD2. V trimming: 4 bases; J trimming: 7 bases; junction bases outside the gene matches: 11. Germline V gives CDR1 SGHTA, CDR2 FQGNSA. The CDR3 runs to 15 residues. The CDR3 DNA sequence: TGTGCCAGCAGCTCGGGGAGGGAGGGCCGCCATACGCAGTATTTT. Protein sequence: CASSSGREGRHTQYF.

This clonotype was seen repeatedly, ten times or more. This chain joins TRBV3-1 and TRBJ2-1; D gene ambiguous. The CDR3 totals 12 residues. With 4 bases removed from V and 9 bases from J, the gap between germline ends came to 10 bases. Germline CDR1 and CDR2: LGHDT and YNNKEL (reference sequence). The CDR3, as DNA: TGTGCCAGCAGCCCGGACGGTTTTGAGCAGTTCTTC. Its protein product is CASSPDGFEQFF.

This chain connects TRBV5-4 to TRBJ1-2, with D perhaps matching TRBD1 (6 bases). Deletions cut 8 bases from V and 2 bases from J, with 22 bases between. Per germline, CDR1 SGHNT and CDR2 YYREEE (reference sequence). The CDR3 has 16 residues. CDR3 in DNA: TGTGCCAGTTTGGGCGCGAAACAGGGAGTCAACTATGGCTACACCTTC. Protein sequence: CASLGAKQGVNYGYTF.

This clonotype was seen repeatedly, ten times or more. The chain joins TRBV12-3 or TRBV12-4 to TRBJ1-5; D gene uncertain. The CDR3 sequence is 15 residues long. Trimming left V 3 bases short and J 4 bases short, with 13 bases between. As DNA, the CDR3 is TGTGCCAGCAGTTTGATGGGGTCTGGAAATCAGCCCCAGCATTTT. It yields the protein CASSLMGSGNQPQHF.

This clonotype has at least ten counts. CDR3 residues: CASSLQALGGYTF. The CDR3 nucleotides read TGTGCCAGCAGTTTACAGGCTCTCGGGGGCTACACCTTC. This sequence joins TRBV27 and TRBJ1-2; D remains ambiguous. Germline lookup yields CDR1 MNHEY and CDR2 SMNVEV (reference sequence). V was pared by 2 bases and J by 8 bases, with 12 bases between. The CDR3 has 13 amino acids.

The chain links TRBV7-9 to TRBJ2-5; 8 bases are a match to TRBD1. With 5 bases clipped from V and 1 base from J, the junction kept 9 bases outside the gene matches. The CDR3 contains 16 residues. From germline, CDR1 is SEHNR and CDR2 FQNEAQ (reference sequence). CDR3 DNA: TGTGCCAGCAGCCGATGGACAGGGACATGCCAAGAGACCCAGTACTTC. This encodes CASSRWTGTCQETQYF.

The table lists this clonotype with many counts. Here the CDR3 DNA reads TGTGCCAGCAACGACGGGACAAGCCGGGAGACCCAGTACTTC. Translated: CASNDGTSRETQYF. V usage is TRBV7-9 and J usage is TRBJ2-5; perhaps TRBD1 as D (6 bases). The CDR3 covers 14 residues. Trimming cost V 7 bases and J 5 bases, with 17 bases left between them. Germline assignment: CDR1 SEHNR and CDR2 FQNEAQ (reference sequence).

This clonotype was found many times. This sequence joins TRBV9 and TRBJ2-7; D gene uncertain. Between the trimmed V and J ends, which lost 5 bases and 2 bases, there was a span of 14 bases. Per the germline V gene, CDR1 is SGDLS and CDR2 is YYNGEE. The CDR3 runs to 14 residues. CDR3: CASRSRSPTYEQYF. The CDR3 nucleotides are TGTGCCAGCAGGTCTAGGAGTCCTACCTACGAGCAGTACTTC.

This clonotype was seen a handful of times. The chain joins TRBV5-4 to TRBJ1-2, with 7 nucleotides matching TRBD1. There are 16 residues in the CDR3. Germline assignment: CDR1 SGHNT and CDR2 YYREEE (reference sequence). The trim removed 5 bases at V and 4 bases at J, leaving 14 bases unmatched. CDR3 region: CASRSYEQGLSYGYTF. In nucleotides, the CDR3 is TGTGCCAGCAGATCATACGAACAGGGGTTGAGCTATGGCTACACCTTC.

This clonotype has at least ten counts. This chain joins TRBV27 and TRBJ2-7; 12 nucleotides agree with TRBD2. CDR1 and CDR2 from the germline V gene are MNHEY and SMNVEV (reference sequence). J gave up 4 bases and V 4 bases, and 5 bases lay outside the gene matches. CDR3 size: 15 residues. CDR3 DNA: TGTGCCAGCAGTTCCTATGGGACTAGCGGGTACGAGCAGTACTTC. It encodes CASSSYGTSGYEQYF.

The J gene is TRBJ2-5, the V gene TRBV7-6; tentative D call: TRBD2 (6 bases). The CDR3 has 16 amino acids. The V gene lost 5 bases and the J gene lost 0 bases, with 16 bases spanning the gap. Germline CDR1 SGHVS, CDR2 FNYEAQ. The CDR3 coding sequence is TGTGCCAGCAGCGGCGGGACCTTCGGGTACCAAGAGACCCAGTACTTC. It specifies CASSGGTFGYQETQYF.

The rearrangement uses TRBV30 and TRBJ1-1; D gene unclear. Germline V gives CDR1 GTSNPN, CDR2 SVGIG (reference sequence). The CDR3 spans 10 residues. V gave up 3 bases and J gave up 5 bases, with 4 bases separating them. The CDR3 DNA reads TGTGCCTGGAGACAGACTGAAGCTTTCTTT. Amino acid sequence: CAWRQTEAFF.